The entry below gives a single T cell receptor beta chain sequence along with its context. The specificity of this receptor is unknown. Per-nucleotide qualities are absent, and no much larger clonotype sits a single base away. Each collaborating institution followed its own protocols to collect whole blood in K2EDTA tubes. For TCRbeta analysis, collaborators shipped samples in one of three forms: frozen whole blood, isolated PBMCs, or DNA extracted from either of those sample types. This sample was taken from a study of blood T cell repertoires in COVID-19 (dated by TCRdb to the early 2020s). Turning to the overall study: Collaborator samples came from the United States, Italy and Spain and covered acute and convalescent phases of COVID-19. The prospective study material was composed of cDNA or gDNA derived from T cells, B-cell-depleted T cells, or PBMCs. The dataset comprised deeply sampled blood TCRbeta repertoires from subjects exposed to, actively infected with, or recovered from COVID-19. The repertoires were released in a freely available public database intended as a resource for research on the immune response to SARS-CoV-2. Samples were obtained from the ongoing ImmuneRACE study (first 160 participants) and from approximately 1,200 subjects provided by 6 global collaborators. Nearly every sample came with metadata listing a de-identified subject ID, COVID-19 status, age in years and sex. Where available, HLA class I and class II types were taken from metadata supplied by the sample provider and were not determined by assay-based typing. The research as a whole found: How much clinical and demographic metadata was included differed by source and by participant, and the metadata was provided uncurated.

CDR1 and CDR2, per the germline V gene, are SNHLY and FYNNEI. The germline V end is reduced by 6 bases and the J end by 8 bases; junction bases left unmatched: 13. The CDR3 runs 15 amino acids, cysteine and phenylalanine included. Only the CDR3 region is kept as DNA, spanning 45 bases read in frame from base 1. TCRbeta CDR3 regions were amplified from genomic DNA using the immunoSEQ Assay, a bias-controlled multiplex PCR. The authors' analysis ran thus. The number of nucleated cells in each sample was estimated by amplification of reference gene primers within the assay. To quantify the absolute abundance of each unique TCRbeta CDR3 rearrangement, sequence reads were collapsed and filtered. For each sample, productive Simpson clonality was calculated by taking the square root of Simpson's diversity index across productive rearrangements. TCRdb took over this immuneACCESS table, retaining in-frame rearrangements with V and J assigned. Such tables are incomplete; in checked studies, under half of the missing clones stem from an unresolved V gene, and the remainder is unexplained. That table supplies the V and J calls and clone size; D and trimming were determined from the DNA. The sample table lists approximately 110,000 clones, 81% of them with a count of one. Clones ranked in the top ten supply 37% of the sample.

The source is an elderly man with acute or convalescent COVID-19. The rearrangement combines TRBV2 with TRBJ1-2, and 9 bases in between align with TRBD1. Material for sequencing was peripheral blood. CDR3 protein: CASRRLGTGSQGYTF. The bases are TGTGCCAGCAGACGTCTGGGGACAGGGTCCCAAGGCTACACCTTC. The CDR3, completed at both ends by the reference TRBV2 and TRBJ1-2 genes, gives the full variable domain EPEVTQTPSHQVTQMGQEVILRCVPISNHLYFYWYRQILGQKVEFLVSFYNNEISEKSEIFDDQFSVERPDGSNFTLKIRSTKLEDSAMYFCASRRLGTGSQGYTFGSGTRLTVV.